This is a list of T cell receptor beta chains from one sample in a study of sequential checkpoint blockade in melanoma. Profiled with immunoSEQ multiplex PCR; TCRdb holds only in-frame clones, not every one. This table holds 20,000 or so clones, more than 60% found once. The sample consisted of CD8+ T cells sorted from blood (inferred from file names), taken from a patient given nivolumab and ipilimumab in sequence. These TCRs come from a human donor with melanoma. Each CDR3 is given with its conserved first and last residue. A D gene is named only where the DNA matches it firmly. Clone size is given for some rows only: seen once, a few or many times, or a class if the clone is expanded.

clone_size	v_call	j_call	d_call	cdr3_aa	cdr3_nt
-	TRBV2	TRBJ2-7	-	CASSEEGGSRSYEQYF	TGTGCCAGCAGTGAAGAAGGAGGGAGCCGCTCCTACGAGCAGTACTTC
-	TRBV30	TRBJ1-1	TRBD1	CAWSVGQGGMNTEAFF	TGTGCCTGGAGTGTAGGACAGGGAGGAATGAACACTGAAGCTTTCTTT
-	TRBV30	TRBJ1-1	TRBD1	CAWSVLWPGGRNTEAFF	TGTGCCTGGAGTGTCCTGTGGCCAGGGGGTAGGAACACTGAAGCTTTCTTT
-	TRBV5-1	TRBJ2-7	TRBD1	CASSYGTGGSYEQYF	TGCGCCAGCAGCTACGGGACAGGGGGCTCCTACGAGCAGTACTTC
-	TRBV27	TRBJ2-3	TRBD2	CASSTKLAGGTDTQYF	TGTGCCAGCAGCACTAAACTAGCGGGAGGCACAGATACGCAGTATTTT
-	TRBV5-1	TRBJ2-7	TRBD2	CASSLFSGGITYEQYF	TGCGCCAGCAGCTTGTTCTCGGGGGGTATCACCTACGAGCAGTACTTC
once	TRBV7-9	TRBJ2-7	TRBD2	CASSATSGRGYEQYF	TGTGCCAGCAGCGCGACTAGCGGGAGGGGATACGAGCAGTACTTC
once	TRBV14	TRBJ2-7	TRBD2	CASSQGREYEQYF	TGTGCCAGCAGCCAAGGGCGGGAGTACGAGCAGTACTTC
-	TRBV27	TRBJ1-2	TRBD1	CASSNRGKDGYTF	TGTGCCAGCAGTAACAGGGGTAAGGATGGCTACACCTTC
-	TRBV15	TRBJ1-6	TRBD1	CATSRPGQGNPPLHF	TGTGCCACCAGCAGGCCGGGACAGGGGAACCCTCCCCTCCACTTT
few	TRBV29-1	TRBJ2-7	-	CSVNTVWTYEQYF	TGCAGCGTTAACACAGTTTGGACCTACGAGCAGTACTTC
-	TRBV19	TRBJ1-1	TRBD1	CASSDRGSTEAFF	TGTGCCAGTAGCGACAGGGGAAGCACTGAAGCTTTCTTT
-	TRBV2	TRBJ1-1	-	CARLGGTEAFF	TGTGCCAGATTAGGGGGCACTGAAGCTTTCTTT
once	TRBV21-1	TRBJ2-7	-	CASSTGLARGSYEQYF	TGTGCCAGCAGCACCGGTCTGGCCCGGGGATCCTACGAGCAGTACTTC
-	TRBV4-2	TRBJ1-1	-	CASSQEVGWSTEAFF	TGTGCCAGCAGCCAAGAGGTCGGTTGGAGCACTGAAGCTTTCTTT
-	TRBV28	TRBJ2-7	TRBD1	CASSFLAGGSYEQYF	TGTGCCAGCAGTTTCCTGGCAGGGGGCTCCTACGAGCAGTACTTC
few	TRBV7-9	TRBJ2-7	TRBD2	CASSLEGTRDEQYF	TGTGCCAGCAGCTTAGAAGGGACTAGGGACGAGCAGTACTTC
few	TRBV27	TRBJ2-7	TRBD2	CASRLSGGSYEQYF	TGTGCCAGCAGGCTTAGCGGGGGCTCCTACGAGCAGTACTTC
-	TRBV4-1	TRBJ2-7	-	CASSQDQGRVGSYEQYF	TGCGCCAGCAGCCAAGACCAGGGGAGGGTGGGCTCCTACGAGCAGTACTTC
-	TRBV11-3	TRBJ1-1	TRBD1	CASSVRDRADTEAFF	TGTGCCAGCAGCGTCCGGGACAGGGCGGACACTGAAGCTTTCTTT
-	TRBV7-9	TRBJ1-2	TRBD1	CASSSLGQGFRLGGYTF	TGTGCCAGCAGCTCCTTGGGACAGGGGTTCAGATTGGGCGGCTACACCTTC
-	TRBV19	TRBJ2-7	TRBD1	CASSTLTGTYEQYF	TGTGCCAGTAGCACATTGACAGGGACCTACGAGCAGTACTTC
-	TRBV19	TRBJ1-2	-	CASSIQGNYGYTF	TGTGCCAGTAGTATACAGGGAAACTATGGCTACACCTTC
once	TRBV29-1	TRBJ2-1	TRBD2	CSVEELAGGYNEQFF	TGCAGCGTTGAAGAACTAGCGGGGGGCTACAATGAGCAGTTCTTC
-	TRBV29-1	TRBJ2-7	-	CSVEARGGEQYF	TGCAGCGTCGAAGCCAGGGGTGGCGAGCAGTACTTC
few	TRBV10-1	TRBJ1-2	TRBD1	CASSDRGYGYTF	TGCGCCAGCAGCGACAGGGGCTATGGCTACACCTTC
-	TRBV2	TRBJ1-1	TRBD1	CASVGGQGGTEAFF	TGTGCCAGTGTCGGAGGACAGGGCGGCACTGAAGCTTTCTTT
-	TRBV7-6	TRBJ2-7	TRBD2	CASSLVAGGSYEQYF	TGTGCCAGCAGCTTAGTTGCGGGGGGCTCCTACGAGCAGTACTTC
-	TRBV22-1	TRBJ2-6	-	CPGRGDGKRTSRANVLTF	TGTCCTGGGAGGGGAGATGGAAAGCGAACAAGTCGGGCCAACGTCCTGACTTTC
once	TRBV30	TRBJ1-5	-	CAWRQGIQPQHF	TGTGCCTGGAGACAGGGAATTCAGCCCCAGCATTTT
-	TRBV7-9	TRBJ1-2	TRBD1	CASSPTGTDANYGYTF	TGTGCCAGCAGCCCAACCGGGACAGATGCTAACTATGGCTACACCTTC
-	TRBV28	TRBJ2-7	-	CASRRQRPPDEQYF	TGTGCCAGCAGAAGACAGAGACCACCAGACGAGCAGTACTTC
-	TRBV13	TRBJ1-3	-	CASSLGGIFSGNTIYF	TGTGCCAGCAGCTTGGGGGGGATCTTTTCTGGAAACACCATATATTTT
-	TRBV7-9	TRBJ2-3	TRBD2	CASSLTSGFTDTQYF	TGTGCCAGCAGCTTAACTAGCGGATTCACAGATACGCAGTATTTT
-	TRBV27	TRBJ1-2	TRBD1	CASSAGQASRAGYTF	TGTGCCAGCAGTGCCGGACAGGCATCAAGGGCTGGCTACACCTTC
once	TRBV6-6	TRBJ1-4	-	CASSSFPATNEKLFF	TGTGCCAGCAGTTCCTTCCCGGCAACTAATGAAAAACTGTTTTTT
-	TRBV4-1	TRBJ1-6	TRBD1	CASSFQTGQNSPLHF	TGCGCCAGCAGCTTCCAGACAGGGCAGAATTCACCCCTCCACTTT
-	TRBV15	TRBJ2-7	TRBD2	CATATSGVKGNSYEQYF	TGTGCCACCGCGACTAGCGGGGTAAAAGGAAACTCCTACGAGCAGTACTTC
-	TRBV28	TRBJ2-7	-	CASSSTGSSYEQYF	TGTGCCAGCAGCTCGACAGGAAGCTCCTACGAGCAGTACTTC
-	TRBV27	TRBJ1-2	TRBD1	CASSPDRDRYGYTF	TGCGCCAGCAGTCCGGACAGGGATCGCTATGGCTACACCTTC
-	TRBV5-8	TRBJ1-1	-	CASSLGHPNTEAFF	TGTGCCAGCAGCTTGGGACACCCAAACACTGAAGCTTTCTTT
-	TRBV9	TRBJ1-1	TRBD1	CASSPRDRGRTGTEAFF	TGTGCCAGCAGCCCACGGGACAGGGGGCGGACGGGAACTGAAGCTTTCTTT
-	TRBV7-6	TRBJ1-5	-	CASSLAPPQTQVYQPQHF	TGTGCCAGCAGCTTAGCCCCCCCCCAAACACAGGTCTATCAGCCCCAGCATTTT
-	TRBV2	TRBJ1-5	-	CASKDSPISRGQPQHF	TGTGCCAGCAAGGACAGCCCGATCAGCCGGGGTCAGCCCCAGCATTTT
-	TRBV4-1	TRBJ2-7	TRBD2	CASSQEGLAEYYEQYF	TGCGCCAGCAGCCAAGAAGGACTAGCGGAGTACTACGAGCAGTACTTC
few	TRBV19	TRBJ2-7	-	CASSVIEGVREQYF	TGTGCCAGTAGCGTGATTGAAGGGGTAAGGGAGCAGTACTTC
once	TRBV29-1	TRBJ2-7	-	CSAGTHDSYEQYF	TGCAGCGCCGGGACTCATGACTCCTACGAGCAGTACTTC
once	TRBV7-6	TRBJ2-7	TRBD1	CASSLKQGFGAGEQYF	TGTGCCAGCAGCTTAAAACAGGGGTTCGGCGCCGGCGAGCAGTACTTC
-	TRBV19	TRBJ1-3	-	CASSPRGEVLSGNTIYF	TGTGCCAGTAGCCCTCGTGGAGAGGTCCTCTCTGGAAACACCATATATTTT
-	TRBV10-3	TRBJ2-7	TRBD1	CAISMTGGSYEQYF	TGTGCCATCAGTATGACAGGGGGCTCCTACGAGCAGTACTTC
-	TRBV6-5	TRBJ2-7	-	CASSYRSSYEQYF	TGTGCCAGCAGTTACCGGAGCTCCTACGAGCAGTACTTC
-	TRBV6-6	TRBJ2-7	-	CASSYAKGDYEQYF	TGTGCCAGCAGTTACGCAAAGGGGGACTACGAGCAGTACTTC
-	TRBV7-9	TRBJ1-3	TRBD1	CASSLVRGQTGNTIYF	TGTGCCAGCAGCTTAGTCAGGGGGCAAACTGGAAACACCATATATTTT
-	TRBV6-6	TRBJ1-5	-	CASSHRGGNQPQHF	TGTGCCAGCAGTCACCGGGGTGGCAATCAGCCCCAGCATTTT
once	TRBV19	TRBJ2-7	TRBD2	CASSFTSGVSYEQYF	TGTGCCAGTAGCTTTACTAGCGGGGTCTCCTACGAGCAGTACTTC